Given below is one TCR beta chain in context. These data come from a study of blood T cell repertoires in COVID-19. Turning to the study itself: Donors in the United States, Italy and Spain gave samples during acute or convalescent COVID-19. PBMCs, B-cell-depleted T cells, or T cells were the source of the cDNA or gDNA that made up the material.

The assay was immunoSEQ multiplex PCR, and TCRdb's table has in-frame clones only and misses some. The sample has more than 100,000 clones; around 90% are singletons. The CDR3 totals 13 residues. Deletions cut 3 bases from V and 2 bases from J, with 10 bases between. Germline CDR1 reads SQVTM; CDR2 reads ANQGSEA. During active infection, Seattle patients enrolled and were then monitored through disease. The sequence was obtained from a woman between 55 and 75 years old with COVID-19, enrolled during active disease. What was sequenced was peripheral blood. The rearrangement uses TRBV29-1 and TRBJ1-1; unclear D gene. In DNA form, the CDR3 reads TGCAGCGTTGATAGCCCCTTTAACACTGAAGCTTTCTTT. This gives the protein CSVDSPFNTEAFF.